This T cell receptor (beta chain) was sequenced during a study of T-cell memory formation after mild COVID-19 (dated by TCRdb to the early 2020s). Regarding the study in general: Most TCR sequence clusters were specific to one of the two donors. In two donors, T-cell clones that expanded and contracted after mild COVID-19 were followed by sequencing TCRalpha and TCRbeta repertoires longitudinally. Two young, previously healthy adult volunteers made up the cohort, one male and one female.

Broader findings and caveats from the paper: The study included only a couple of mild cases, and larger cohorts that include severe cases with pre-infection samples were judged to be necessary. SARS-CoV-2 specificity of the second-wave clones peaking on day 37 was not confirmed. Some responding clones were detected in pre-infection memory, suggesting pre-existing cross-reactive memory T cells joined the SARS-CoV-2 response. Contracting CD4+ clones were located mainly in the CM and EM memory subsets, whereas CD8+ clones were found to be enriched in EMRA. Clones contracting from day 15 to 85 had balanced CD4/CD8 phenotypes, while a second wave expanding from day 15 to 37 was biased towards CD4+.

For CDR1 and CDR2, the germline V gene lists SGHDN and FVKESK. V gives up 6 bases and J gives up 7 bases, and the segment between their germline ends measures 13 bases. The CDR3 numbers 13 residues from cysteine through phenylalanine. Kept here is only the CDR3 DNA, which spans 39 bases and is read in frame from base 1. Ficoll-Paque density gradient centrifugation was the method used to isolate PBMCs. Of note for this clonotype: The specificity of this receptor is unknown. Qualities for individual bases were not recorded, and no much larger clone is one base off.

Sequencing instrument: Illumina NovaSeq 6000. Using 5'RACE with constant-segment primers, TCRalpha and TCRbeta cDNA libraries were constructed, with sample barcodes and unique molecular identifiers added in the process. RNA was extracted from every sample with Trizol reagent. The libraries were amplified in two PCR steps, and the second step added a second sample barcode and Illumina TruSeq adapters. Libraries were sequenced on an Illumina NovaSeq with 2 x 150 bp paired-end reads. Per the original workflow: The reads were demultiplexed and collapsed into UMI-guided consensus sequences using migec v1.2.7. With mixcr v2.1.11, UMI consensuses were aligned to TRA and TRB V and J templates and assembled into clonotypes. Clonotypes were classified as expanded or contracted when called significant by both edgeR and NoisET, with noise models trained on biological replicates. For edgeR calls, the cutoffs were a false discovery rate-adjusted p below 0.01 and a log2 fold-change threshold of 1. As an exploratory analysis of dynamics, max-normalized trajectories of the 1000 most abundant clonotypes were examined by PCA with hierarchical clustering. Separately sequenced CD4+ and CD8+ repertoires were used to assign the CD4 or CD8 phenotype of responding clones. In TCRdb, the public reads were trimmed at Q25 with fastp and aligned with MiXCR, with productive beta chains retained. Each entry is one CDR3 protein sequence, shown with its most common DNA and genes. What appears here as the V and J calls and clone size reflects TCRdb's work, not the paper's. The sample includes approximately 400,000 distinct CDR3 sequences, with around 24% observed a single time. The ten largest clonotypes hold about 8.7% of the sample.

Input material: PBMCs or a T cell subset sorted from them (not recorded which). The rearrangement joined TRBV14 to TRBJ1-5; no confident D gene assignment can be made. This clonotype was sampled from an adult woman who had mild COVID-19 (a few samples of this study predate the infection). The sample titles of this study are shuffled in the database, so cell type and time point are left out; the donor was told from shared clones. The DNA is TGTGCCAGCAGTTTTACGCGGGAGCAGCCCCAGCATTTT. Its coded protein is CASSFTREQPQHF.